The clone carrying this T cell receptor (beta chain) has more than one count but fewer than ten. The data originate from a study of T-cell reconstitution after alpha-beta-depleted transplantation in children. Preparation of the TCRbeta library was carried out with unique molecular identifiers. TCRdb re-analysed the PCR reads in MiXCR, keeping a single row per CDR3 protein. The repertoire holds about 610,000 distinct CDR3 sequences, with roughly a tenth as singletons. Germline values: CDR1 DFQATT, CDR2 SNEGSKA (reference sequence). The CDR3 sequence is 16 residues long. V was clipped by 6 bases and J by 0 bases, with 19 bases between them.

This receptor was obtained from a human donor who donated a stem cell graft to a child with acute myeloid leukemia. The chain links TRBV20-1 to TRBJ2-3; D might be TRBD2 (6 bases). The specimen was PBMCs from the stem cell graft donor, collected from the stem cell graft. The CDR3 loop is CSAIRPGDPSTDTQYF. In DNA, the CDR3 is TGCAGTGCCATCCGACCGGGAGACCCTAGCACAGATACGCAGTATTTT.